Detailed here is one T cell receptor (beta chain). This clonotype came up many times. Its antigen target is currently unknown. One base away there is no much larger clone; base qualities are not given. cDNA was synthesized by template-switch 5'RACE using a primer carrying a 10-nucleotide random unique molecular identifier by which each TCR transcript was tagged. Every sequencing run yielded over 180 million TCR-beta sequences covering 15-18 subjects. The RNeasy kit was used to extract total RNA. The KAPA Real-time Library Amplification kit was used to amplify TCR-beta VDJ regions with primers targeting the TCR constant region and the 5'RACE anchor. A first PCR added sample indexes and Illumina adaptors, and a second PCR then raised library yield. After Ampure bead purification, the TCR product of roughly 650 bp was size-selected on a 2% E-gel SizeSelection system. Before pooling, library quality was checked on a Bioanalyzer, concentration was measured with Qubit, and libraries were quantified with the Kapa Library Quantification kit. Paired-end 2 x 150 bp sequencing of the libraries was performed on an Illumina HiSeq 2500. To increase sequence diversity, roughly 24-32% phiX was spiked into each library pool. The authors' analysis ran thus. The UMI-based MiGEC pipeline processed quality-filtered reads and removed over 75% of raw TCR sequences during error correction. VDJ genes were aligned to IMGT germline references, and clonotypes were defined by unique CDR3 amino acid sequence plus V-J genes. Clonal expansion, Shannon diversity and CDR3 relatedness were evaluated with VDJtools (CalcPairwiseDistances, ClusterSamples), while phylogenetic trees were built in CLCbio workbench. Clones with at least 8 unique UMIs were defined as expanded, with this threshold being based on coefficient-of-variation modelling across technical triplicates. TCRdb reprocessing: public reads trimmed at Q25 with fastp, clones called with MiXCR, in-frame beta chains kept. Rows are unified per CDR3 protein, each entry keeping the most common DNA and genes. The V and J calls, along with clone size, are taken from TCRdb and not from the paper's own processing. Within this sample are tens of thousands of distinct CDR3 sequences, with approximately 3.3% of them counted one time only. The ten largest account for 5.5% to 6.5% of the sample.

The sample is drawn from a study of neurological immune-mediated disorders (dated by TCRdb to the late 2010s). Study-wide context: Of the approximately 35 multiple sclerosis patients, around 31 had relapsing-remitting MS and 3 had secondary progressive MS. Using UMI-based sequencing, the study compared peripheral blood TCR-beta repertoires from patients with HTLV-I-associated myelopathy (HAM/TSP), patients with multiple sclerosis, and healthy controls. Alongside PBMC samples, the set of some 98 TCR-beta libraries contained longitudinal samples, technical triplicates, and paired CD4+ and CD8+ T-cell subsets that had been sorted. The cohort included approximately 70 subjects: approximately 15 with HAM/TSP, around 34 with multiple sclerosis, and roughly 20 healthy controls.

For the unsorted PBMC libraries, 2 million PBMCs were stored in RNAlater at -80 degrees C until RNA extraction and were used to generate the libraries. Multiple sclerosis patients were enrolled in a US clinical protocol under which disease progression was evaluated by magnetic resonance imaging. Peripheral blood was subjected to Ficoll-Hypaque density gradient centrifugation to isolate PBMCs, which were then cryopreserved in liquid nitrogen. Trimming takes 0 bases off V and 11 bases off J; junction bases not matched to a gene: 3. From a lookup of the germline V gene (reference sequence), CDR1 and CDR2 are LNHNV and YYDKDF. The CDR3 has 13 amino acids, counting the end cysteine and phenylalanine. The only DNA kept is the CDR3, 39 bases in frame from the first base. What the authors observed across the whole study: Phylogenetic analysis grouped repertoires from 18 of 34 MS patients into a cluster of related CDR3 sequences, suggesting a possible repertoire-level signature. The highest TCR clonal expansion was observed in HAM/TSP patients, whereas the lowest was observed in MS patients, even when compared with healthy controls. The MS cluster showed no association with clinical or MRI features, and the authors stated that larger cohorts are needed. Across subjects, expanded clones never shared an identical CDR3 amino acid sequence, which suggests that the TCR-beta repertoires in every group were private.

Material for sequencing was PBMCs. Here the chain combines TRBV15 and TRBJ2-3; 9 central nucleotides agree with TRBD2. This clonotype was obtained from a man aged 40-49 years with multiple sclerosis. In nucleotides, the sequence is TGTGCCACCAGCAGAGATAAACTAGCGGGGCAGTATTTT. Protein translation: CATSRDKLAGQYF.